This T cell receptor (beta chain) is from a study of early T cells in non-severe SARS-CoV-2 infection. About the study: The authors sequenced bulk RNA from unsorted whole blood, leaving chains unpaired. Findings of the study overall: Clonotype matching in VDJdb favored anti-spike CD8 responses and did not capture private and CD4 specificities.

Individual cDNA molecules carried attached unique molecular identifiers. Each CDR3 protein is one row after TCRdb ran MiXCR on the 5' RACE reads. Among around 60,000 distinct CDR3 sequences, over 20% were seen once, and the ten largest hold 16%. This clonotype has more than one count but fewer than ten. No antigen is known for it. The CDR3 runs 16 residues. The V gene end was trimmed by 3 bases and the J gene end by 0 bases; junction bases not matched to a gene: 4. CDR1 and CDR2 (germline): SGHTA, FQGTGA. This receptor was taken from an adult who was a healthcare worker with PCR-confirmed SARS-CoV-2 infection or an uninfected control (not recorded which). Specimen: whole blood, collected at baseline. This rearrangement joins TRBV7-3 to TRBJ2-2; 7 bases fit TRBD2. CDR3 coding DNA: TGTGCCAGCAGCTTGAGCGGGGCCGCGAACACCGGGGAGCTGTTTTTT. Its protein product is CASSLSGAANTGELFF. Drawing the rest from reference TRBV7-3 and TRBJ2-2, the complete variable domain is GAGVSQTPSNKVTEKGKYVELRCDPISGHTALYWYRQSLGQGPEFLIYFQGTGAADDSGLPNDRFFAVRPEGSVSTLKIQRTERGDSAVYLCASSLSGAANTGELFFGEGSRLTVL.